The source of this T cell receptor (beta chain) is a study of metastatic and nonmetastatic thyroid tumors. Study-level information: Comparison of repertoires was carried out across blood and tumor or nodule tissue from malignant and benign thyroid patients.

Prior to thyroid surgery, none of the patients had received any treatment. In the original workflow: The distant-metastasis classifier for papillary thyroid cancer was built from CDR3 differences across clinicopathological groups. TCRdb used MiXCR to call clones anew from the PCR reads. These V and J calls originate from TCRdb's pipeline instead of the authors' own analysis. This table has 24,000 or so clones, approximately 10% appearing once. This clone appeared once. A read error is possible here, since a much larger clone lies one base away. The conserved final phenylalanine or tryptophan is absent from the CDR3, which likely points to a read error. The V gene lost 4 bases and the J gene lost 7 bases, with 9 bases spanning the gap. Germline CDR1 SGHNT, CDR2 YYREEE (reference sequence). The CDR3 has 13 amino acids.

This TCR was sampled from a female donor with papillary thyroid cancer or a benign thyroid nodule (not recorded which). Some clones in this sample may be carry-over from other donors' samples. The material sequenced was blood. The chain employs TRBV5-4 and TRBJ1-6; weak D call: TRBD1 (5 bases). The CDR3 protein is CASSGDWNSPLHS. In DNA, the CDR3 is TGTGCCAGCAGCGGGGACTGGAATTCACCCCTCCACTCT.